This T cell receptor beta chain was profiled in a study of blood T cell repertoires in COVID-19. Study background: Acute and convalescent COVID-19 specimens originated in the United States, Italy and Spain. In each case, the material was cDNA or gDNA derived from T cells, B-cell-depleted T cells, or PBMCs.

The CDR3 is 16 residues long. Germline CDR1 SGHNT, CDR2 YYREEE (reference sequence). V shed 0 bases and J 5 bases; nucleotides not matched to a gene: 8. In the original processing: From reference gene primer amplification, estimates of nucleated cell counts were derived. This table comes from immunoSEQ multiplex PCR, and its TCRdb copy is limited to in-frame clones, with some not included. The V and J calls and the clone size are those of that table, but D and trimming were determined from the DNA. This table has under 75,000 clones, 90% appearing once. The origin of this receptor is a man aged 60 to 75 with active COVID-19. The chain links TRBV5-4 to TRBJ2-7; 10 bases are shared with TRBD2. The sequencing sample was made of peripheral blood. CDR3 sequence: CASSLVDSGRFDEQYF. Written as DNA, the CDR3 is TGTGCCAGCAGCTTGGTTGATAGCGGGAGGTTCGACGAGCAGTACTTC.